Below, 27 T cell receptor beta chains from the same sample are listed, as sequenced in a study of CD8 T cells in Susac syndrome. Random hexamers served to reverse transcribe about 0.5 to 1 ug RNA. TCRdb fed the immunoSEQ multiplex PCR reads into MiXCR, producing one record per CDR3 protein. There are some 170,000 distinct CDR3 sequences in the sample; roughly 94% occur only once, and 0.099% lies in the top ten. Material: CD4+ T cells from PBMCs. The receptor set was obtained from a human donor with Susac syndrome.

The chain couples TRBV15 to TRBJ1-1; 12 positions agree with TRBD1. Losses at the gene ends were 7 bases for V and 5 bases for J; bases not matched to a gene: 11. Germline V lookup: CDR1 LNHNV, CDR2 YYDKDF (reference sequence). The CDR3 sequence is 16 residues long. The CDR3 nucleotides read TGTGCCACCACGAGCGGGGACAGGGGGCTCTGGACTGAAGCTTTCTTT. Its translation: CATTSGDRGLWTEAFF.

The chain carries TRBV20-1 and TRBJ2-3, with D tentatively TRBD2 (7 bases). The V end lost 3 bases, the J end lost 2 bases, and 12 bases lay between the germline ends. From germline, CDR1 is DFQATT and CDR2 SNEGSKA (reference sequence). CDR3 size: 14 residues. CDR3 amino acids: CSARRGGPTDTQYF. The CDR3 DNA reads as TGCAGTGCTAGGAGGGGGGGCCCCACAGATACGCAGTATTTT.

The chain combines TRBV9 with TRBJ1-2, with 7 bases fitting TRBD1. This CDR3 region has 13 residues. V trimming: 2 bases; J trimming: 4 bases; junction bases outside the gene matches: 2. The germline V gene has CDR1 SGDLS and CDR2 YYNGEE. The CDR3 is CASSVSGGYGYTF. For the CDR3, the DNA is TGTGCCAGCAGCGTTTCAGGGGGCTATGGCTACACCTTC.

V usage is TRBV7-6 and J usage is TRBJ2-1; D might be TRBD2 (6 bases). The CDR3 covers 13 residues. V lost 4 bases, J lost 6 bases, and 10 bases lay in between. CDR1 and CDR2 from the germline V gene are SGHVS and FNYEAQ. In DNA form, the CDR3 reads TGTGCCAGCAGCTCACGGGGGAGCAATGAGCAGTTCTTC. It yields the protein CASSSRGSNEQFF.

V is TRBV2 and J is TRBJ2-3; D is unresolved. The germline CDR1 and CDR2 sequences are SNHLY and FYNNEI. V dropped 4 bases and J dropped 4 bases, with 15 bases sitting between them. CDR3 length: 15 amino acids. CDR3 sequence: CASSGIQQFADTQYF. Written as DNA, the CDR3 is TGTGCCAGCAGTGGAATTCAGCAATTTGCAGATACGCAGTATTTT.

The rearrangement joins TRBV5-6 to TRBJ2-6; D gene unclear. V was clipped by 1 base and J by 2 bases, with 4 bases between them. The CDR3 extends over 14 amino acids. Germline lookup yields CDR1 SGHDT and CDR2 YYEEEE. The CDR3 DNA reads as TGTGCCAGCAGCTTGATGGCTGGGGCCAACGTCCTGACTTTC. It codes for CASSLMAGANVLTF.

The chain joins TRBV5-1 to TRBJ1-1; the D is unclear. The CDR3 sequence is 13 residues long. V was pared by 5 bases and J by 5 bases, with 13 bases between. Germline CDR1 is SGHRS and CDR2 is YFSETQ. The CDR3: CASRPTKETEAFF. The CDR3 DNA reads as TGCGCCAGCAGACCGACAAAGGAGACTGAAGCTTTCTTT. The whole variable domain, filled in from reference TRBV5-1 and TRBJ1-1, reads KAGVTQTPRYLIKTRGQQVTLSCSPISGHRSVSWYQQTPGQGLQFLFEYFSETQRNKGNFPGRFSGRQFSNSRSEMNVSTLELGDSALYLCASRPTKETEAFFGQGTRLTVV.

V is TRBV5-1 and J is TRBJ2-1; D might be TRBD1 (6 bases). Germline V lookup: CDR1 SGHRS, CDR2 YFSETQ. CDR3 size: 12 residues. V was shortened by 4 bases and J by 8 bases, with 10 bases between the two germline ends. The CDR3 sequence: CASSRTVYEQFF. CDR3 sequence (DNA): TGCGCCAGCAGCAGGACAGTGTATGAGCAGTTCTTC.

V and J are TRBV5-1 and TRBJ2-1, with D perhaps matching TRBD1 (5 bases). Trimming shortened V by 6 bases and J by 6 bases, and 10 bases separated the two germline ends. This CDR3 contains 12 residues. CDR1 is SGHRS, CDR2 YFSETQ, per germline. The DNA of the CDR3 is TGCGCCAGCAATACAGGTGGCAATGAGCAGTTCTTC. Protein: CASNTGGNEQFF.

CDR3 loop: CASSSGRTGWGMNTEAFF. The CDR3 DNA sequence: TGTGCCAGCAGCTCGGGGCGGACAGGGTGGGGCATGAACACTGAAGCTTTCTTT. The chain uses TRBV7-9 and TRBJ1-1; TRBD1 agrees at 8 bases. Germline V gene lookup returns CDR1 SEHNR and CDR2 FQNEAQ (reference sequence). The CDR3 contains 18 residues. The V gene end was trimmed by 4 bases and the J gene end by 0 bases; junction bases not matched to a gene: 13.

This chain links TRBV28 with TRBJ2-7; D is uncertain. This CDR3 has 13 residues. Germline CDR1 is MDHEN and CDR2 is SYDVKM. V shed 3 bases and J shed 2 bases, with 8 bases lying between them. CDR3: CASSLVLTYEQYF. The CDR3 DNA sequence: TGTGCCAGCAGTTTGGTTCTCACCTACGAGCAGTACTTC.

In this sample, this clonotype turned up once. The genes are TRBV18 and TRBJ1-1; no reliable D call. Trimming removed 6 bases at V and 7 bases at J, with 15 bases between. Per the germline V gene, CDR1 is KGHSH and CDR2 is LQKENI. This CDR3 has 13 residues. The CDR3 reads CASSLSGLGEAFF. The CDR3, as DNA: TGTGCCAGCTCCCTCTCGGGGTTAGGTGAAGCTTTCTTT. Using reference TRBV18 and TRBJ1-1 for the parts outside the CDR3, the full variable domain is NAGVMQNPRHLVRRRGQEARLRCSPMKGHSHVYWYRQLPEEGLKFMVYLQKENIIDESGMPKERFSAEFPKEGPSILRIQQVVRGDSAAYFCASSLSGLGEAFFGQGTRLTVV.

This chain joins TRBV2 and TRBJ2-5, with D hard to call. V dropped 6 bases and J dropped 1 base, with 9 bases sitting between them. CDR3 length equals 13 residues. Germline assignment: CDR1 SNHLY and CDR2 FYNNEI. CDR3 protein: CASRSDVQETQYF. CDR3 bases: TGTGCCAGCAGATCGGACGTCCAAGAGACCCAGTACTTC.

V and J are TRBV12-3 or TRBV12-4 and TRBJ2-5; the D gene could be TRBD1 or TRBD2 (6 bases each). The CDR3 sequence is 12 residues long. Trimming took 8 bases from V and 5 from J, leaving 12 bases between them. The CDR3, as DNA: TGTGCCAGCTCAAAGGGGGGTGAGACCCAGTACTTC. It translates to CASSKGGETQYF.

This chain joins TRBV5-1 and TRBJ1-2; D unclear. The CDR3 has 15 amino acids. With 3 bases removed from V and 2 bases from J, the gap between germline ends came to 14 bases. Germline V gene sequence: CDR1 SGHRS, CDR2 YFSETQ. CDR3 sequence reads: CASSWTPTNNYGYTF. DNA for the CDR3: TGCGCCAGCAGCTGGACCCCTACTAACAACTATGGCTACACCTTC. Full variable domain (outside the CDR3, taken from reference TRBV5-1 and TRBJ1-2): KAGVTQTPRYLIKTRGQQVTLSCSPISGHRSVSWYQQTPGQGLQFLFEYFSETQRNKGNFPGRFSGRQFSNSRSEMNVSTLELGDSALYLCASSWTPTNNYGYTFGSGTRLTVV.

The rearrangement joins TRBV7-9 to TRBJ1-2, with 7 bases fitting TRBD1. The CDR3 contains 16 residues. Germline CDR1 and CDR2: SEHNR and FQNEAQ (reference sequence). The V gene end was trimmed by 2 bases and the J gene end by 0 bases; junction bases not matched to a gene: 6. Here the CDR3 reads CASSLHFGTANYGYTF. The CDR3 DNA reads as TGTGCCAGCAGCTTACATTTTGGGACAGCTAACTATGGCTACACCTTC.

The J gene is TRBJ1-3, the V gene TRBV6-5, with 10 bases matching TRBD1. The CDR3 contains 14 residues. Germline loops: CDR1 MNHEY, CDR2 SVGAGI. V dropped 6 bases and J dropped 7; count of bases not matched to a gene: 6. CDR3 nucleotides: TGTGCCAGCAGACGGGACAGGGGTGGGAACACCATATATTTT. Translating gives CASRRDRGGNTIYF.

The J gene is TRBJ2-5, the V gene TRBV3-1, with D maybe TRBD1 (6 bases). The CDR3 is 16 amino acids. The V gene lost 0 bases and the J gene lost 5 bases, with 16 bases spanning the gap. The V gene's germline CDR1 is LGHDT and CDR2 YNNKEL (reference sequence). The CDR3 loop reads CASSQEAGDPPETQYF. CDR3 DNA sequence: TGTGCCAGCAGCCAAGAGGCAGGGGACCCCCCGGAGACCCAGTACTTC.

The CDR3, as DNA: TGCGCCAGCAGCTCCCGAGACAGGGTCGGCGAGCAGTACTTC. This translates into CASSSRDRVGEQYF. The rearrangement links TRBV5-1 to TRBJ2-7, with TRBD1 identical over 7 bases. J was trimmed by 6 bases and V by 3 bases; bases with no gene match: 9. Germline loops: CDR1 SGHRS, CDR2 YFSETQ. The CDR3 spans 14 residues.

The J gene is TRBJ2-5, the V gene TRBV12-3 or TRBV12-4; 9 nucleotides align to TRBD2. Unmatched junction bases numbered 9, after V lost 5 bases and J lost 2 bases. This CDR3 comprises 16 residues. As DNA, the CDR3 is TGTGCCAGCAGTCCGTCTAGCGGGACGGAGCAAGAGACCCAGTACTTC. Residues: CASSPSSGTEQETQYF.

V is TRBV30 and J is TRBJ1-1; D gene unclear. Trimming took 0 bases from V and 1 from J, leaving 9 bases between them. CDR1 GTSNPN and CDR2 SVGIG come from the germline V gene (reference sequence). The CDR3 consists of 14 residues. The CDR3 reads CAWSVGGPNTEAFF. The CDR3 region has the DNA TGTGCCTGGAGTGTAGGTGGGCCGAACACTGAAGCTTTCTTT.

The gene calls are TRBV29-1 and TRBJ1-2; TRBD1 is a possible D gene (6 bases). This CDR3 contains 14 residues. V was shortened by 1 base and J by 4 bases, with 13 bases between the two germline ends. Germline V gives CDR1 SQVTM, CDR2 ANQGSEA. The CDR3 spells CSVEVGALGYGYTF. Written as DNA, the CDR3 is TGCAGCGTTGAAGTGGGGGCGCTGGGCTATGGCTACACCTTC. Variable domain in full (rest from reference TRBV29-1 and TRBJ1-2): SAVISQKPSRDICQRGTSLTIQCQVDSQVTMMFWYRQQPGQSLTLIATANQGSEATYESGFVIDKFPISRPNLTFSTLTVSNMSPEDSSIYLCSVEVGALGYGYTFGSGTRLTVV.

This clonotype was found once. The chain recombines TRBV20-1 with TRBJ2-1; TRBD2 aligns across 9 bases. Trimming at V came to 5 bases and at J to 0 bases, leaving 14 bases not matched to a gene. The CDR3 sequence is 18 residues long. Germline lookup yields CDR1 DFQATT and CDR2 SNEGSKA (reference sequence). For the CDR3, the DNA is TGCAGTGCTGAACAAGCGGGGGGTCCTCTTTTCTCCTACAATGAGCAGTTCTTC. It yields the protein CSAEQAGGPLFSYNEQFF.

The chain employs TRBV4-2 and TRBJ2-7; a weak D match, TRBD2 (6 bases). This CDR3 has 15 residues. Germline values: CDR1 LGHNA, CDR2 YNFKEQ. Trimming took off 4 bases at V and 1 base at J, with 14 bases between the two ends. The CDR3 loop is CASSRFIGGSYEQYF. The CDR3 DNA follows: TGTGCCAGCAGCCGCTTCATCGGGGGTTCCTACGAGCAGTACTTC.

The chain joins TRBV28 to TRBJ1-2; D not certain. The CDR3 runs 14 residues. Germline V gene lookup returns CDR1 MDHEN and CDR2 SYDVKM. V was pared by 4 bases and J by 0 bases, with 9 bases between. CDR3 nucleotide sequence: TGTGCCAGCAGTTCGGGAGGCTCTAACTATGGCTACACCTTC. The encoded protein is CASSSGGSNYGYTF.

CDR3 in amino acids: CSARFGSSGTF. CDR3 DNA sequence: TGCAGTGCTAGATTCGGTAGTTCAGGCACCTTC. The J gene is TRBJ1-2, the V gene TRBV20-1; D is undetermined. This CDR3 region has 11 residues. Germline loops: CDR1 DFQATT, CDR2 SNEGSKA (reference sequence). Trimming shortened V by 2 bases and J by 13 bases, and 14 bases separated the two germline ends.

V gene TRBV5-1 combines with J gene TRBJ2-3; TRBD1 aligns across 7 bases. This CDR3 spans 16 amino acids. V lost 4 bases, J lost 0 bases, and 8 bases stayed unmatched. Germline CDR1 SGHRS, CDR2 YFSETQ. The CDR3 DNA reads as TGCGCCAGCAGCGCACAGGGGATACCAAGCACAGATACGCAGTATTTT. Protein sequence: CASSAQGIPSTDTQYF.